This T cell receptor beta chain was sequenced in a study of T-cell memory formation after mild COVID-19. With constant-segment primers, 5'RACE yielded cDNA libraries of TCR alpha and TCR beta that carried sample barcodes and UMIs. TCRdb re-analysed the 5' RACE reads in MiXCR, keeping a single row per CDR3 protein. The table has about 360,000 distinct CDR3 sequences, approximately 15% seen once. This clonotype has only a few counts. What it binds is not known. Trimming cost V 0 bases and J 2 bases, with 19 bases left between them. The CDR3 is 18 amino acids. From germline, CDR1 is SGDLS and CDR2 YYNGEE. Broader study findings: Among CD4+ contracting clones, most were CM and EM, and CD8+ ones EMRA.

The sample was PBMCs or a T cell subset sorted from them (not recorded which). The chain combines TRBV9 with TRBJ2-3; D may be TRBD1 or TRBD2 (5 bases each). The receptor was isolated from a young man who had mild COVID-19 (a few samples of this study predate the infection). Cell type and time point are not known. CDR3 bases: TGTGCCAGCAGCGTAGCAATGACTCCGGGACGAAACACAGATACGCAGTATTTT. It encodes CASSVAMTPGRNTDTQYF. The whole variable domain, remainder taken from reference TRBV9 and TRBJ2-3, is DSGVTQTPKHLITATGQRVTLRCSPRSGDLSVYWYQQSLDQGLQFLIQYYNGEERAKGNILERFSAQQFPDLHSELNLSSLELGDSALYFCASSVAMTPGRNTDTQYFGPGTRLTVL.